This entry lists 20 T cell receptor beta chains sequenced from one sample in a study of T-cell memory formation after mild COVID-19. MiXCR, run by TCRdb on the 5' RACE reads, gives a single entry per CDR3 protein. Here the sample spans 110,000 to 150,000 distinct CDR3 sequences, more than 13% being singletons. Source material: PBMCs or a T cell subset sorted from them (not recorded which). The receptors originated from an adult woman who had mild COVID-19 (a few samples of this study predate the infection). Cell type and time point are not known.

There are a few counts of this clonotype. The rearrangement uses TRBV5-6 and TRBJ2-1; D possibly corresponds to TRBD1 (6 bases). Looked up from germline, CDR1 is SGHDT and CDR2 is YYEEEE. The V and J ends lost 1 base and 8 bases respectively, with 13 bases between them. CDR3 length: 14 amino acids. The CDR3 loop is CASSLFTGFDEQFF. The DNA of the CDR3 is TGTGCCAGCAGCTTGTTTACAGGGTTCGATGAGCAGTTCTTC. The full variable domain, in which reference TRBV5-6 and TRBJ2-1 provide the parts outside the CDR3, is DAGVTQSPTHLIKTRGQQVTLRCSPKSGHDTVSWYQQALGQGPQFIFQYYEEEERQRGNFPDRFSGHQFPNYSSELNVNALLLGDSALYLCASSLFTGFDEQFFGPGTRLTVL.

This sequence joins TRBV20-1 and TRBJ2-2, with 9 bases aligning to TRBD1. With 5 bases clipped from V and 0 bases from J, the junction kept 10 bases outside the gene matches. In germline, CDR1 is DFQATT, CDR2 SNEGSKA (reference sequence). CDR3 size: 17 residues. The CDR3 sequence: CSAAGTGTFANTGELFF. The CDR3, as DNA: TGCAGTGCTGCCGGGACAGGGACCTTCGCGAACACCGGGGAGCTGTTTTTT.

This clonotype has a handful of counts. The chain couples TRBV7-8 to TRBJ2-3; 10 bases are shared with TRBD1. Germline V gene sequence: CDR1 SGHVS, CDR2 FQNEAQ. The CDR3 loop spans 16 amino acids. V was pared by 5 bases and J by 4 bases, with 9 bases of the junction left unmatched. The CDR3 loop reads CASSAGGTGVPDTQYF. CDR3 bases: TGTGCCAGCAGCGCTGGTGGGACAGGGGTACCAGATACGCAGTATTTT.

This clonotype was seen a few times. This chain joins TRBV5-1 and TRBJ2-3, with TRBD2 as a possible D gene (6 bases). The germline V and J ends were trimmed by 5 bases and 1 base, with 14 bases remaining between them. The germline V gene encodes CDR1 SGHRS and CDR2 YFSETQ. The CDR3 consists of 15 residues. Here the CDR3 reads CASRLHERGTDTQYF. As DNA, the CDR3 is TGCGCCAGCAGGCTCCATGAGCGGGGCACAGATACGCAGTATTTT.

This chain joins TRBV18 and TRBJ2-7; 7 bases align to TRBD1. This CDR3 contains 14 residues. V trimming: 3 bases; J trimming: 2 bases; junction bases outside the gene matches: 4. Per germline, CDR1 KGHSH and CDR2 LQKENI. CDR3 residues: CASSPKTGTYEQYF. The CDR3 DNA follows: TGTGCCAGCTCACCGAAGACAGGGACCTACGAGCAGTACTTC.

J is TRBJ2-2 and V is TRBV7-9, with D maybe TRBD1 (7 bases). The CDR3 spans 16 residues. Between the trimmed V and J ends, which lost 5 bases and 5 bases, there was a span of 18 bases. Germline loops: CDR1 SEHNR, CDR2 FQNEAQ (reference sequence). CDR3 residues: CASSQGQVAGTGELFF. The CDR3 DNA reads as TGTGCCAGCAGCCAAGGACAGGTCGCGGGGACCGGGGAGCTGTTTTTT.

The chain combines TRBV4-2 with TRBJ2-1, with D maybe TRBD2 (5 bases). Germline-derived CDR1 and CDR2 are LGHNA and YNFKEQ. This CDR3 is built from 15 residues. Trimming took 1 base from V and 7 from J, leaving 14 bases between them. This CDR3 is CASSQVLLEWNEQFF. In DNA, the CDR3 is TGTGCCAGCAGCCAAGTATTACTAGAGTGGAATGAGCAGTTCTTC.

This chain uses TRBV5-1 with TRBJ2-7; D ambiguous. The CDR3 is 12 amino acids. The V end lost 6 bases, the J end lost 2 bases, and 9 bases lay between the germline ends. Germline V gene data show CDR1 as SGHRS and CDR2 as YFSETQ. Here the CDR3 reads CASIGPTYEQYF. CDR3 nucleotide sequence: TGCGCCAGCATAGGACCAACCTACGAGCAGTACTTC. The complete variable domain, with remaining parts taken from reference TRBV5-1 and TRBJ2-7, reads KAGVTQTPRYLIKTRGQQVTLSCSPISGHRSVSWYQQTPGQGLQFLFEYFSETQRNKGNFPGRFSGRQFSNSRSEMNVSTLELGDSALYLCASIGPTYEQYFGPGTRLTVT.

This clonotype showed up just a few times. The chain combines TRBV4-1 with TRBJ1-1, with TRBD1 identical over 7 bases. V gave up 1 base and J gave up 1 base; unmatched junction bases: 15. The germline V gene has CDR1 MGHRA and CDR2 YSYEKL. CDR3 length equals 19 residues. CDR3 in amino acids: CASSQGPRSAGTANTEAFF. CDR3 nucleotides: TGCGCCAGCAGCCAAGGACCTCGCTCAGCCGGGACAGCGAACACTGAAGCTTTCTTT.

The chain uses TRBV29-1 and TRBJ1-1; no clear D gene. This CDR3 has 12 amino acids. The V end lost 4 bases, the J end lost 8 bases, and 14 bases lay between the germline ends. CDR1 and CDR2 from the germline V gene are SQVTM and ANQGSEA. The CDR3 here is CSVVGREVEAFF. The CDR3 bases are TGCAGCGTTGTCGGTAGAGAGGTCGAAGCTTTCTTT.

The table lists this clonotype with a few counts. The rearrangement links TRBV6-2 or TRBV6-3 to TRBJ2-6, with 8 nucleotides matching TRBD1. J gave up 4 bases and V 6 bases, and 5 bases lay outside the gene matches. The CDR3 spans 15 residues. From germline, CDR1 is MNHEY and CDR2 SVGEGT. The CDR3 DNA is TGTGCCAGCAGACGACAGGGGATGGGGGCCAACGTCCTGACTTTC. Its protein product is CASRRQGMGANVLTF.

The chain has TRBV24-1 and TRBJ2-1; D is tentatively TRBD1 or TRBD2 (7 bases each). The length of the CDR3 is 18 residues. Looked up from germline, CDR1 is KGHDR and CDR2 is SFDVKD. V gave up 12 bases and J gave up 2 bases, with 28 bases separating them. The DNA of the CDR3 is TGTGCCCCCTTGGACCCATCAGGGGGAGGGCCGCCCTACAATGAGCAGTTCTTC. Amino acid sequence: CAPLDPSGGGPPYNEQFF.

This clonotype was counted many times. V usage is TRBV12-3 or TRBV12-4 and J usage is TRBJ1-1; TRBD1 aligns across 7 bases. The CDR3 runs 12 residues. After removal of 6 bases from V and 4 bases from J, the junction contained 2 bases not matched to a gene. CDR3 amino acids: CASRQGGTEAFF. The CDR3 DNA reads as TGTGCCAGCAGGCAGGGGGGCACTGAAGCTTTCTTT.

The V call is TRBV2, the J call TRBJ2-1, with D unclear. Trimming cost V 3 bases and J 8 bases, with 14 bases left between them. From germline, CDR1 is SNHLY and CDR2 FYNNEI. This CDR3 is 14 amino acids long. CDR3 coding DNA: TGTGCCAGCAGTGACAATCAAGAGGTCGATGAGCAGTTCTTC. Translating it yields CASSDNQEVDEQFF.

This clonotype was seen a handful of times. This chain connects TRBV20-1 to TRBJ1-5; D remains unclear. The CDR3 extends over 14 amino acids. The V end lost 0 bases, the J end lost 5 bases, and 11 bases lay between the germline ends. CDR1 DFQATT and CDR2 SNEGSKA come from the germline V gene (reference sequence). CDR3: CSARDGERDQPQHF. Written as DNA, the CDR3 is TGCAGTGCTAGAGATGGGGAACGGGATCAGCCCCAGCATTTT.

V is TRBV24-1 and J is TRBJ2-3; D uncertain. V was shortened by 0 bases and J by 0 bases, with 6 bases between the two germline ends. Germline V gives CDR1 KGHDR, CDR2 SFDVKD. This CDR3 is built from 15 residues. The CDR3 protein is CATSDLPDSTDTQYF. CDR3 in DNA: TGTGCCACCAGTGATTTGCCCGACAGCACAGATACGCAGTATTTT.

This clonotype was counted only a few times. This sequence joins TRBV19 and TRBJ2-1; the match to TRBD2 covers 10 bases. The CDR3 is made up of 13 amino acids. Germline assignment: CDR1 LNHDA and CDR2 SQIVND (reference sequence). The V gene end was trimmed by 3 bases and the J gene end by 10 bases; junction bases not matched to a gene: 3. The chain's CDR3 is CASSMLAGVEQFF. The CDR3 nucleotides are TGTGCCAGTAGTATGCTAGCGGGAGTAGAGCAGTTCTTC.

This chain joins TRBV29-1 and TRBJ2-2; D is ambiguous. Trimming cost V 3 bases and J 2 bases, with 10 bases left between them. The CDR3 is 14 residues long. In germline, CDR1 is SQVTM, CDR2 ANQGSEA. CDR3 protein: CSVDSRKNTGELFF. As DNA, the CDR3 is TGCAGCGTTGACTCCAGAAAAAACACCGGGGAGCTGTTTTTT.

This clonotype was detected many times. The V call is TRBV12-3 or TRBV12-4, the J call TRBJ2-3; D is possibly TRBD1 or TRBD2 (6 bases each). This CDR3 spans 14 amino acids. V dropped 6 bases and J dropped 3 bases, with 13 bases sitting between them. The CDR3 DNA reads TGTGCCAGCAGAGAAGGGGGGAGAACAGATACGCAGTATTTT. Protein sequence: CASREGGRTDTQYF.

The chain employs TRBV3-1 and TRBJ2-7; 9 bases are a match to TRBD1. The CDR3 is 15 residues long. J gave up 3 bases and V 4 bases, and 7 bases lay outside the gene matches. Germline values: CDR1 LGHDT, CDR2 YNNKEL (reference sequence). The CDR3 DNA follows: TGTGCCAGCAGCCGACCGGGACAGGGATACTACGAGCAGTACTTC. This sequence encodes CASSRPGQGYYEQYF.